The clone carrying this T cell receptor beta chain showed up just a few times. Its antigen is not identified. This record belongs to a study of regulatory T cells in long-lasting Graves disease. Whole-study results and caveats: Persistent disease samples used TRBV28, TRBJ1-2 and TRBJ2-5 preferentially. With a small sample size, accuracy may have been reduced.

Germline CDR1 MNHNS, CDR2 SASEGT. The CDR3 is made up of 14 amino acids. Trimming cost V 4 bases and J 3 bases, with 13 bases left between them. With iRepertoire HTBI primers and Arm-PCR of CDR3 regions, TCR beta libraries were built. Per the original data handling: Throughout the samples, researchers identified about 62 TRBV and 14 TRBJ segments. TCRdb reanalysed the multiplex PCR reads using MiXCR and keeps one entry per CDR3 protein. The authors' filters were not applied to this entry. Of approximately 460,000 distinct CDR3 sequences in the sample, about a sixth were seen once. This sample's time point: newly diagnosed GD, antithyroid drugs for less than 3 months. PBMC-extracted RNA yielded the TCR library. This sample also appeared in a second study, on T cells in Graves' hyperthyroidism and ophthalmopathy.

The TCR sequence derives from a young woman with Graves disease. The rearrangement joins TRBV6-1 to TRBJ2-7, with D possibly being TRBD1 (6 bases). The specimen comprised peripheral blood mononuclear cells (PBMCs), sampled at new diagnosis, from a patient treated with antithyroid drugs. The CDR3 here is CASSAGQLIYEQYF. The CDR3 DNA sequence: TGTGCCAGCAGTGCCGGACAGCTAATCTACGAGCAGTACTTC.